The T cell receptor beta chain under discussion was sequenced for a study of blood T cell repertoires in COVID-19. Source study methods: The assay estimated nucleated cells by amplifying reference gene primers. TCRdb's copy holds only in-frame clones and misses some; the assay was immunoSEQ multiplex PCR. V and J calls and clone size are those listed in that table; D and trimming were worked out from the DNA. The top ten clones hold about 3% of a sample with about 270,000 clones, approximately 90% of them seen once. Concerning this clone itself: Other DNA sequences in the same sample also yield this CDR3.

Germline V gene sequence: CDR1 MDHEN, CDR2 SYDVKM. The ends were cut back, 6 bases at V and 2 bases at J, with 11 bases in the middle. This CDR3 spans 14 amino acids. The J gene is TRBJ1-3, the V gene TRBV28; D may be TRBD1 (6 bases). Input material: PBMCs or T cells enriched from blood (not recorded which). This receptor was identified in a woman aged 45 to 65 who had recovered from COVID-19. CDR3 loop: CASSRGGAGNTIYF. The DNA of the CDR3 is TGTGCCAGCAGCCGAGGGGGGGCTGGAAACACCATATATTTT.